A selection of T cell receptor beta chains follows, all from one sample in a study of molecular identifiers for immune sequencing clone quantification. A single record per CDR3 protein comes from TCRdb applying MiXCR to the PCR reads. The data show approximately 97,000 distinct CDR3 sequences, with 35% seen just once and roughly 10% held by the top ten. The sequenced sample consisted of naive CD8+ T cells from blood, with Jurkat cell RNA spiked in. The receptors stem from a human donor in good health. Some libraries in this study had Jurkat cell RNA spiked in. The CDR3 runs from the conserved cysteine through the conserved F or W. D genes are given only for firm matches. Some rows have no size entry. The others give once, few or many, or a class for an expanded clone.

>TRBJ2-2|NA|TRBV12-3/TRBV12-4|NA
CASSRPLPGELFF
TGTGCCAGCAGTCGGCCCCTCCCCGGGGAGCTGTTTTTT
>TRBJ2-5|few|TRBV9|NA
CASSGGGGGAGTQYF
TGTGCCAGCAGCGGAGGGGGAGGCGGTGCGGGGACCCAGTACTTC
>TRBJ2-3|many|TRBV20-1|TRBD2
CSARGWTSGTDTQYF
TGCAGTGCTAGAGGTTGGACTAGCGGCACAGATACGCAGTATTTT
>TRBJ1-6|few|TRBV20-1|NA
CSARAFRDLMRNSPLHF
TGCAGTGCTAGAGCCTTCAGGGATCTTATGCGTAATTCACCCCTCCACTTT
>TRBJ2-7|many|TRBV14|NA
CASSQGNEQYF
TGTGCCAGCAGCCAGGGAAACGAGCAGTACTTC
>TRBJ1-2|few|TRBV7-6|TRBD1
CASSSGTGEGYTF
TGTGCCAGCAGCTCCGGGACAGGAGAGGGCTACACCTTC
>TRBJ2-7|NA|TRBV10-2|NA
CASSGARPPYEQYF
TGCGCCAGCAGTGGTGCCAGGCCGCCCTACGAGCAGTACTTC
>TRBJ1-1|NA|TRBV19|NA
CASSNDRFEAFF
TGTGCCAGTAGCAACGACCGGTTTGAAGCTTTCTTT
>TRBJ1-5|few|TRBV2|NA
CASSPFLGTPNQPQHF
TGTGCCAGCAGTCCCTTCCTTGGGACACCGAATCAGCCCCAGCATTTT
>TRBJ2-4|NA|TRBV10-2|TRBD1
CASKSGTGLPNIQYF
TGCGCCAGCAAGTCCGGGACAGGCCTACCGAACATTCAGTACTTC
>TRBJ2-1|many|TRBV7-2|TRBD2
CASSPIAGREQFF
TGTGCCAGCAGCCCCATAGCGGGAAGAGAGCAGTTCTTC
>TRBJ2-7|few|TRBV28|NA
CASARQVRREQYF
TGTGCCAGCGCCCGACAGGTGAGGCGCGAGCAGTACTTC
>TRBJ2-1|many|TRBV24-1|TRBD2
CATSLPGLAGGPHNEQFF
TGTGCCACCAGCCTCCCGGGACTAGCGGGAGGGCCCCACAATGAGCAGTTCTTC
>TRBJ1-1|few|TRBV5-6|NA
CASSTGVGTEAFF
TGTGCCAGCAGCACCGGGGTGGGAACTGAAGCTTTCTTT
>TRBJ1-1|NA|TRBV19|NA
CAGAPGNTEAFF
TGTGCCGGTGCCCCCGGGAACACTGAAGCTTTCTTT
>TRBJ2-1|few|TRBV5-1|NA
CASSFSLSLEQFF
TGCGCCAGCAGCTTTAGTCTGTCTCTTGAGCAGTTCTTC
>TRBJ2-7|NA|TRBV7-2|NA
CARSYYSSYAQYF
TGTGCCCGCAGCTATTACAGCTCCTACGCGCAGTACTTC
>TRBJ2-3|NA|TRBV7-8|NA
CASCPGPYTLYF
TGTGCCAGCTGCCCCGGGCCTTATACGCTGTATTTT
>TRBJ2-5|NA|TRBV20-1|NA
CSAYEETLYF
TGCAGTGCTTATGAAGAGACCCTGTACTTC
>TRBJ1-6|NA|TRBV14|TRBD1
CASSEEGALGSPLHF
TGTGCCAGCAGCGAAGAGGGGGCCCTGGGTTCACCCCTCCACTTT
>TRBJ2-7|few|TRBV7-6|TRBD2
CASSLGPGGGYEQYF
TGTGCCAGCAGCTTAGGTCCGGGGGGTGGCTACGAGCAGTACTTC
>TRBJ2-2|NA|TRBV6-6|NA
CAGSFGELFF
TGTGCCGGCAGTTTTGGGGAGCTGTTTTTT
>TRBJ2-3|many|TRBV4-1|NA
CASSQQGDTQYF
TGCGCCAGCAGCCAGCAGGGGGATACGCAGTATTTT
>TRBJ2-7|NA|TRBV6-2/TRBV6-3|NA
CASSSSFEQYF
TGTGCCAGCAGTTCGAGTTTCGAGCAGTACTTC
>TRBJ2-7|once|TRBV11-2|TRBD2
CASGFATSGPSYEQYF
TGTGCCAGCGGCTTCGCGACTAGCGGACCCTCCTACGAGCAGTACTTC
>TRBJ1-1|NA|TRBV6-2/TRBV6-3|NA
CASSYPTQNTEAFF
TGTGCCAGCAGTTACCCAACACAGAACACTGAAGCTTTCTTT
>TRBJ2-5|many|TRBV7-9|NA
CASSLWAETQYF
TGTGCCAGCAGCTTATGGGCCGAGACCCAGTACTTC
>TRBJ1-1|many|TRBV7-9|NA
CASSSGQTPEAFF
TGTGCCAGCAGCTCCGGACAGACCCCTGAAGCTTTCTTT
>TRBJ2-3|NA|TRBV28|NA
CASSLADFRATQYF
TGTGCCAGCAGTTTAGCGGATTTTCGAGCTACGCAGTATTTT
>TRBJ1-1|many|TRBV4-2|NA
CASSQQRNQEAFF
TGTGCCAGCAGCCAACAGAGGAATCAAGAAGCTTTCTTT
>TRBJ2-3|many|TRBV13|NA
CASSPENTDTQYF
TGTGCCAGCAGTCCGGAAAACACAGATACGCAGTATTTT
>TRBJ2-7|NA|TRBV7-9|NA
CASSAPEGPTSYEQYF
TGTGCCAGCAGCGCGCCGGAGGGCCCAACCTCCTACGAGCAGTACTTC
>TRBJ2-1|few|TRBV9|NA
CASSPEGPVSYNEQFF
TGTGCCAGCAGCCCAGAGGGACCAGTCTCCTACAATGAGCAGTTCTTC
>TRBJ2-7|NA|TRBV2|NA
CASAGTPYEQYF
TGTGCCAGCGCTGGGACTCCCTACGAGCAGTACTTC
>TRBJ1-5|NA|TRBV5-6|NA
CASSGGDNQSQHF
TGTGCCAGCAGCGGAGGGGACAATCAGTCCCAGCATTTT
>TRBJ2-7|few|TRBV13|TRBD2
CASRGGGDEQYF
TGTGCCAGCAGGGGGGGAGGGGACGAGCAGTACTTC
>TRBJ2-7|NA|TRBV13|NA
CASSVAAYEQYF
TGTGCCAGCAGTGTGGCAGCCTACGAGCAGTACTTC
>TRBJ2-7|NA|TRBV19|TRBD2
CASTRGGGIGEQYF
TGTGCCAGTACTCGCGGGGGAGGTATTGGTGAGCAGTACTTC
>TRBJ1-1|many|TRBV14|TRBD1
CASSTTGVYTEAFF
TGTGCCAGCAGCACGACAGGGGTGTACACTGAAGCTTTCTTT
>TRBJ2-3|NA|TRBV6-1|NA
CASSEGTADHTDTQYF
TGTGCCAGCAGTGAAGGGACGGCCGATCACACAGATACGCAGTATTTT
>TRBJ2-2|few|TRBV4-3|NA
CASSQVSGFANTGELFF
TGCGCCAGCAGCCAAGTATCCGGCTTCGCGAACACCGGGGAGCTGTTTTTT
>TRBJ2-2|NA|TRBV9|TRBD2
CASSVPGLAGSTGELFF
TGTGCCAGCAGCGTACCGGGACTAGCGGGTTCTACCGGGGAGCTGTTTTTT
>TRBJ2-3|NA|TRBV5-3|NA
CVSSRVSSPSTDTQYF
TGTGTCAGTTCCCGGGTCTCAAGTCCTAGCACAGATACGCAGTATTTT
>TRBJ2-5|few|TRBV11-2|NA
CASSLGRYQETQYF
TGTGCCAGCAGCTTAGGACGCTACCAAGAGACCCAGTACTTC
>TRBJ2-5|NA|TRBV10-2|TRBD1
CASSDGTGVVETQYF
TGCGCCAGCAGTGATGGGACAGGGGTCGTTGAGACCCAGTACTTC
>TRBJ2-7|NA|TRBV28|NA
CASSLPVRDPPYEQYF
TGTGCCAGCAGTTTGCCGGTGAGGGATCCACCTTACGAGCAGTACTTC
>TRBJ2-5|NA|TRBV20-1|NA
CSAQDGETQYF
TGCAGTGCACAGGATGGAGAGACCCAGTACTTC
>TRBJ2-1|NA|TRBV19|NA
CASSKLTRWDGQFF
TGTGCCAGTAGTAAATTGACTAGATGGGATGGGCAGTTCTTC
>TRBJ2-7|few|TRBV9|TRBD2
CASSVLGAGGPEEQYF
TGTGCCAGCAGCGTACTTGGGGCGGGAGGGCCAGAGGAGCAGTACTTC
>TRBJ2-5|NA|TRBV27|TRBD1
CASSKGQVGETQYF
TGTGCCAGCAGTAAGGGACAGGTTGGGGAGACCCAGTACTTC
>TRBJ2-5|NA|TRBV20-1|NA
CSALTFGRYKTQYF
TGCAGTGCTCTTACCTTTGGGAGATATAAGACCCAGTACTTC
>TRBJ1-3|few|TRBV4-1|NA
CASSQVFAGSGNTIYF
TGCGCCAGCAGCCAAGTTTTTGCGGGCTCTGGAAACACCATATATTTT
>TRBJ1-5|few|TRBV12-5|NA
CASGLVKEGFQPQHF
TGTGCTAGTGGTTTGGTAAAGGAGGGATTTCAGCCCCAGCATTTT